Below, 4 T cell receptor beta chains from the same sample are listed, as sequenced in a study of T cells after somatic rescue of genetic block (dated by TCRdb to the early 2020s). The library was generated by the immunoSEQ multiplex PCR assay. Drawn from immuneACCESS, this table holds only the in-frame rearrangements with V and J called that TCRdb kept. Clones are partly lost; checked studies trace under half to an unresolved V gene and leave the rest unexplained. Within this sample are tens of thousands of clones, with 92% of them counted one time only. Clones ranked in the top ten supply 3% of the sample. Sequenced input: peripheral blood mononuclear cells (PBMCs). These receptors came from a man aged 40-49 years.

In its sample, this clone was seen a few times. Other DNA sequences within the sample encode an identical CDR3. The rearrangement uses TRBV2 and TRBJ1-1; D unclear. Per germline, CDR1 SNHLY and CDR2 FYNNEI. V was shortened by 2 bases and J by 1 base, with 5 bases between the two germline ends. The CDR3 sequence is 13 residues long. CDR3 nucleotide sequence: TGTGCCAGCAGTGAATTGGAGAACACTGAAGCTTTCTTT. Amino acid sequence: CASSELENTEAFF.

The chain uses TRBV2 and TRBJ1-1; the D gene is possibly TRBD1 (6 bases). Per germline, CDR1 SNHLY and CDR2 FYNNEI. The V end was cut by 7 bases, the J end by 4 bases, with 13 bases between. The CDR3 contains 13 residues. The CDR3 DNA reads TGTGCCAGCACTGATGGGGGGCCCACTGAAGCTTTCTTT. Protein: CASTDGGPTEAFF.

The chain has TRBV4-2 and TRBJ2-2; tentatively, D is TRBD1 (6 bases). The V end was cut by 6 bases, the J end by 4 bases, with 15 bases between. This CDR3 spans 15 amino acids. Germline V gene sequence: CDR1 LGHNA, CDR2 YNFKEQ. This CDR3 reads CASSQFRDTTGELFF. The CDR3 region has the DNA TGTGCCAGCAGTCAATTTCGGGACACCACCGGGGAGCTGTTTTTT.

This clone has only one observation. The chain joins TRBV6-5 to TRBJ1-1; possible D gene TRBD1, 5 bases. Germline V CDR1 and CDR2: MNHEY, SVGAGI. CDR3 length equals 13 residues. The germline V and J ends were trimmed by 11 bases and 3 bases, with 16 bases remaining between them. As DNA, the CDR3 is TGTGCCTCCAGGGACCGTAGTGACACTGAAGCTTTCTTT. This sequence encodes CASRDRSDTEAFF.